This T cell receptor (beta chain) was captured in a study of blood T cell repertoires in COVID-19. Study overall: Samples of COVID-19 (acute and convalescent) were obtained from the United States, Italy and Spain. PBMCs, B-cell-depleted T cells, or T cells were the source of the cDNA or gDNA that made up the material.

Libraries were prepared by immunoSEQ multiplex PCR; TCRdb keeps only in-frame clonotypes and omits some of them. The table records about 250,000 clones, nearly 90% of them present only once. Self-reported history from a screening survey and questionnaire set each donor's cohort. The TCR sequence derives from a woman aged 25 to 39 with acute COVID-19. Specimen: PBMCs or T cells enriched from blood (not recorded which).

CDR3 bases: TGTGCCAGCAGCAAAGCGCGGATTACAGGGTCTAGGGTATCGTCACCCCTCCACTTT. Translating it yields CASSKARITGSRVSSPLHF. This chain connects TRBV21-1 to TRBJ1-6; the table names TRBD1, a call not compared with the DNA. TRBV21-1 is labeled a pseudogene. The CDR3 sequence is 19 residues long.